Each of the 22 T cell receptor beta chains below was sequenced from the same sample in a study of cytomegalovirus exposure and HLA in healthy donors. Vbeta (60) and Jbeta (13) primers were used in the PCR. Repertoires were generated with immunoSEQ multiplex PCR, while TCRdb's copy carries only in-frame clones and drops some. The sample carries some 200,000 clones, 70% to 85% recorded once. The sequenced sample was PBMCs. These receptors came from a woman aged 60-70 years in good health and CMV-seropositive.

This clone was found once. The chain's CDR3 is CASMRYVTGNSPLHF. CDR3 coding DNA: TGTGCCAGCATGAGATATGTGACAGGGAATTCACCCCTCCACTTT. The chain employs TRBV5-6 and TRBJ1-6, with 7 bases that match TRBD1. The CDR3 contains 15 residues. The germline V gene has CDR1 SGHDT and CDR2 YYEEEE. V gave up 6 bases and J gave up 7 bases; unmatched junction bases: 10.

The chain links TRBV19 to TRBJ2-7, with 11 bases identical to TRBD2. The trim removed 6 bases at V and 5 bases at J, leaving 6 bases unmatched. Germline V gene lookup returns CDR1 LNHDA and CDR2 SQIVND (reference sequence). The CDR3 has 14 amino acids. CDR3 bases: TGTGCCAGTAGGGAACTAGCGGGAGTTAACGAGCAGTACTTC. Translated, it gives CASRELAGVNEQYF.

The rearrangement uses TRBV19 and TRBJ1-5; TRBD1 is a possible D gene (6 bases). Deletions cut 10 bases from V and 2 bases from J, with 9 bases between. The CDR3 runs 12 residues. Germline lookup yields CDR1 LNHDA and CDR2 SQIVND (reference sequence). Written as DNA, the CDR3 is TGTGCCACTGGACAGCGCAATCAGCCCCAGCATTTT. Translation: CATGQRNQPQHF.

Here the CDR3 reads CASSVGTSGYEQYF. The CDR3 DNA sequence: TGTGCCAGCAGCGTAGGAACCTCGGGATACGAGCAGTACTTC. V usage is TRBV9 and J usage is TRBJ2-7, with D perhaps matching TRBD2 (5 bases). Trimming removed 0 bases at V and 4 bases at J, with 11 bases between. The CDR3 length is 14 residues. Germline V gene sequence: CDR1 SGDLS, CDR2 YYNGEE.

The CDR3 coding sequence is TGTGCCAGCAGCAAGGCCTCGGGGGGCACAGATACGCAGTATTTT. It codes for CASSKASGGTDTQYF. The chain recombines TRBV7-2 with TRBJ2-3; D is perhaps TRBD2 (6 bases). This CDR3 has 15 amino acids. Trimming removed 5 bases from V and 1 base from J, with 13 bases in between. CDR1 is SGHTA and CDR2 is FQGNSA in the germline V gene.

The rearrangement joins TRBV19 to TRBJ2-7; possible D gene TRBD1, 6 bases. CDR1 is LNHDA and CDR2 is SQIVND in the germline V gene (reference sequence). This CDR3 spans 13 amino acids. Between the trimmed V and J ends, which lost 3 bases and 4 bases, there was a span of 10 bases. DNA for the CDR3: TGTGCCAGTAGTATCTCCGACAGGTACGAGCAGTACTTC. Protein product: CASSISDRYEQYF.

This chain joins TRBV6-6 and TRBJ2-7; tentative D call: TRBD1 (6 bases). Germline assignment: CDR1 MNHNY and CDR2 SVGAGI (reference sequence). CDR3 size: 14 residues. V gave up 6 bases and J gave up 7 bases, with 19 bases separating them. Here the CDR3 DNA reads TGTGCCAGCAGCAGACAGGCCCAAACTGGGGAGCAGTACTTC. It codes for CASSRQAQTGEQYF.

Only a few counts were recorded for this clone. The J gene is TRBJ2-7, the V gene TRBV5-1; TRBD2 matches 10 bases. The V gene end was trimmed by 8 bases and the J gene end by 2 bases; junction bases not matched to a gene: 4. Germline loops: CDR1 SGHRS, CDR2 YFSETQ. CDR3 size: 13 residues. The CDR3 here is CARVAGGPYEQYF. The CDR3 bases are TGCGCCAGAGTAGCGGGAGGCCCCTACGAGCAGTACTTC.

J is TRBJ2-3 and V is TRBV5-1; 8 nucleotides match TRBD2. V trimming: 1 base; J trimming: 3 bases; junction bases outside the gene matches: 10. The CDR3 extends over 17 amino acids. Germline values: CDR1 SGHRS, CDR2 YFSETQ. CDR3: CASSLLTGGPQTDTQYF. The CDR3 DNA sequence: TGCGCCAGCAGCTTGTTGACGGGAGGGCCTCAGACAGATACGCAGTATTTT.

About this clone itself: An end of the junction differs from the germline gene, which may be a read error. V gene TRBV7-9 combines with J gene TRBJ1-5, with unresolved D. The length of the CDR3 is 13 residues. Germline V lookup: CDR1 SEHNR, CDR2 FQNEAQ (reference sequence). The CDR3 DNA is TGTTCCAGCAGCCCAACGGGTAATCAGCCCCAGCATTTT. This gives the protein CSSSPTGNQPQHF.

This rearrangement joins TRBV5-1 to TRBJ1-2, with a possible D match to TRBD1 (6 bases). The ends were cut back, 4 bases at V and 5 bases at J, with 12 bases in the middle. CDR3 length: 13 amino acids. CDR1 SGHRS and CDR2 YFSETQ come from the germline V gene. In DNA, the CDR3 is TGCGCCAGCAGCGAGCGACAGGCATATGGCTACACCTTC. Translation gives CASSERQAYGYTF.

V usage is TRBV15 and J usage is TRBJ2-3; TRBD2 agrees at 9 bases. Per germline, CDR1 LNHNV and CDR2 YYDKDF (reference sequence). CDR3 length equals 17 residues. V lost 0 bases and J lost 2; bases outside the gene matches: 6. Written as DNA, the CDR3 is TGTGCCACCAGCAGAGATCGGGTAGCGGGGGTCACAGATACGCAGTATTTT. Translating gives CATSRDRVAGVTDTQYF. The whole variable domain, remainder taken from reference TRBV15 and TRBJ2-3, is DAMVIQNPRYQVTQFGKPVTLSCSQTLNHNVMYWYQQKSSQAPKLLFHYYDKDFNNEADTPDNFQSRRPNTSFCFLDIRSPGLGDTAMYLCATSRDRVAGVTDTQYFGPGTRLTVL.

To note about this clone: Its ends do not fully match the called genes, so a read error is possible. Other DNA sequences in the sample encode the same CDR3. The rearrangement links TRBV6-1 to TRBJ1-6; TRBD1 aligns across 9 bases. CDR1 and CDR2 (germline): MNHNS, SASEGT. This CDR3 spans 14 amino acids. DNA for the CDR3: TGCGCCAGCAGCGCCGGGACAGGGAATTCACCCCTCCACTTT. It yields the protein CASSAGTGNSPLHF.

The gene calls are TRBV6-4 and TRBJ1-2; 9 positions match TRBD1. Germline CDR1 reads MRHNA; CDR2 reads SNTAGT. This CDR3 is built from 16 residues. The ends lost 0 bases at V and 6 bases at J; junction bases unmatched: 8. This CDR3 is CASSDSTPGQGDGYTF. The DNA of the CDR3 is TGTGCCAGCAGTGACTCCACTCCGGGACAGGGAGATGGCTACACCTTC.

A few counts support this clone. The chain carries TRBV7-9 and TRBJ1-4; no clear D. This CDR3 is built from 14 residues. V was clipped by 5 bases and J by 0 bases, with 7 bases between them. Germline V gene data show CDR1 as SEHNR and CDR2 as FQNEAQ (reference sequence). The CDR3 loop is CASSLQPTNEKLFF. DNA for the CDR3: TGTGCCAGCAGCCTACAGCCAACTAATGAAAAACTGTTTTTT.

DNA of the CDR3: TGCGCCAGCAGCCCGGGACAGGGCGCGCATACGCAGTATTTT. This gives the protein CASSPGQGAHTQYF. V gene TRBV5-1 combines with J gene TRBJ2-3; 9 bases map to TRBD1. The CDR3 has 14 amino acids. V gave up 4 bases and J gave up 7 bases; unmatched junction bases: 7. Per the germline V gene, CDR1 is SGHRS and CDR2 is YFSETQ.

This clone came up a few times. This rearrangement joins TRBV10-2 to TRBJ2-7, with 13 bases that match TRBD2. V shed 2 bases and J 3 bases; nucleotides not matched to a gene: 4. CDR3 length: 16 amino acids. Germline CDR1 reads WSHSY; CDR2 reads SAAADI. The CDR3 reads CASSETGTSGNYEQYF. DNA for the CDR3: TGCGCCAGCAGTGAGACGGGGACTAGCGGGAACTACGAGCAGTACTTC.

V is TRBV5-6 and J is TRBJ2-1; 14 nucleotides line up with TRBD2. CDR1 is SGHDT, CDR2 YYEEEE, per germline. With V trimmed by 7 bases and J by 7 bases, 10 bases remained unmatched. The CDR3 runs to 16 residues. The CDR3 bases are TGTGCCAGCCTCTTACTGGGACTAGCGGGGGAGAATGAGCAGTTCTTC. The encoded protein is CASLLLGLAGENEQFF.

The chain has TRBV7-9 and TRBJ2-3, with D possibly matching TRBD1 (6 bases). This CDR3 contains 16 residues. Trimming took off 5 bases at V and 4 bases at J, with 19 bases between the two ends. The germline V gene has CDR1 SEHNR and CDR2 FQNEAQ (reference sequence). The CDR3 sequence is CASSPWTETQADTQYF. The CDR3 coding sequence is TGTGCCAGCAGCCCCTGGACAGAAACCCAGGCAGATACGCAGTATTTT.

This chain joins TRBV9 and TRBJ2-2, with TRBD2 identical over 16 bases. CDR1 and CDR2 (germline): SGDLS, YYNGEE. CDR3 length: 17 residues. After removal of 2 bases from V and 5 bases from J, the junction contained 3 bases not matched to a gene. In DNA form, the CDR3 reads TGTGCCAGCAGCGTGGGACTAGCGGGAGGGGTGACCGGGGAGCTGTTTTTT. This encodes CASSVGLAGGVTGELFF.

The CDR3 sequence: CASSQVWGAGGFTHNEQFF. CDR3 DNA: TGTGCCAGCAGCCAAGTGTGGGGGGCAGGGGGCTTCACCCACAATGAGCAGTTCTTC. The rearrangement links TRBV4-2 to TRBJ2-1; TRBD1 agrees at 8 bases. CDR3 length: 19 residues. Trimming cost V 1 base and J 5 bases; bases outside gene matches: 16. The V gene's germline CDR1 is LGHNA and CDR2 YNFKEQ.

This clone appeared once. The chain recombines TRBV15 with TRBJ2-7; D is unclear. From germline, CDR1 is LNHNV and CDR2 YYDKDF (reference sequence). Trimming shortened V by 0 bases and J by 6 bases, and 15 bases separated the two germline ends. The CDR3 extends over 15 amino acids. CDR3 protein: CATSRDLGKVVEQYF. The CDR3 nucleotides read TGTGCCACCAGCAGAGATCTAGGCAAGGTAGTCGAGCAGTACTTC.